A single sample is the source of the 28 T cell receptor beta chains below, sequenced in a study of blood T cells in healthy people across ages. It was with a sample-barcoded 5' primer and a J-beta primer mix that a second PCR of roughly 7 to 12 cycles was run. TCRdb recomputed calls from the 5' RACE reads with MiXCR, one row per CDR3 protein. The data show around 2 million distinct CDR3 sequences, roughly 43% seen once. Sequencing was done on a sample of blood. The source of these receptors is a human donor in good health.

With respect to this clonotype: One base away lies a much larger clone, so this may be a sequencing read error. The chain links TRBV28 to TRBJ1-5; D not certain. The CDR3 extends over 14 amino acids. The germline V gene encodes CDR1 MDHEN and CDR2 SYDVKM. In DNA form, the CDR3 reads TGTGTCAGCAGTCTCGGACGGGTTAATCAGCCCCAGCATTTT. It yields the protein CVSSLGRVNQPQHF.

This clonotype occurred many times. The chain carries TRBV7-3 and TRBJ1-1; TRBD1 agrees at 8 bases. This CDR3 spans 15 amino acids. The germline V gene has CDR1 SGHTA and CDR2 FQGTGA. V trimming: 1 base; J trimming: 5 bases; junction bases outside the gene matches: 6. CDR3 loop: CASSLMDRVGTEAFF. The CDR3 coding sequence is TGTGCCAGCAGCTTAATGGACAGGGTCGGGACTGAAGCTTTCTTT.

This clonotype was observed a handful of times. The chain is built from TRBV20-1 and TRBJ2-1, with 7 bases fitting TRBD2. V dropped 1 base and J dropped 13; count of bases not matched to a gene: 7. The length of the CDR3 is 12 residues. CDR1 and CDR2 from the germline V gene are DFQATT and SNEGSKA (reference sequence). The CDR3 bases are TGCAGTGCTAGAGGGGGTAGCGGGTCTCAGTTCTTC. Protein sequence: CSARGGSGSQFF.

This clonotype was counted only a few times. The CDR3 DNA sequence: TGTGCCAGCAGCTCCCACCCTAGCACAGATACGCAGTATTTT. Protein product: CASSSHPSTDTQYF. The chain combines TRBV7-2 with TRBJ2-3; D remains unclear. The germline gives CDR1 SGHTA, CDR2 FQGNSA. This CDR3 is 14 amino acids long. The V and J ends lost 4 bases and 0 bases respectively, with 8 bases between them.

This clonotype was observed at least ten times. CDR3 residues: CASSLIRANEQFF. In nucleotides, the CDR3 is TGTGCCAGCAGCTTAATCCGGGCCAATGAGCAGTTCTTC. The rearrangement uses TRBV7-8 and TRBJ2-1; D remains unclear. The germline CDR1 and CDR2 sequences are SGHVS and FQNEAQ. CDR3 length equals 13 residues. V was clipped by 2 bases and J by 6 bases, with 8 bases between them.

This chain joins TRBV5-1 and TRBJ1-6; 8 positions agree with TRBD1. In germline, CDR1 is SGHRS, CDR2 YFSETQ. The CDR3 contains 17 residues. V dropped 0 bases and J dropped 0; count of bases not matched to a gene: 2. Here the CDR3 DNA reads TGCGCCAGCAGCTTGGGGGACAGGAGCTCCTATAATTCACCCCTCCACTTT. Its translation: CASSLGDRSSYNSPLHF. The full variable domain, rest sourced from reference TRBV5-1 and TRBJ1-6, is KAGVTQTPRYLIKTRGQQVTLSCSPISGHRSVSWYQQTPGQGLQFLFEYFSETQRNKGNFPGRFSGRQFSNSRSEMNVSTLELGDSALYLCASSLGDRSSYNSPLHFGNGTRLTVT.

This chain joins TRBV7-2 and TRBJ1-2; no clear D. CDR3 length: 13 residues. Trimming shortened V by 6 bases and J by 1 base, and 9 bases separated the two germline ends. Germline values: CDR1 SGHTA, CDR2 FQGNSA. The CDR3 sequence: CASSSRLNYGYTF. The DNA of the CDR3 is TGTGCCAGCAGTTCGCGCCTTAACTATGGCTACACCTTC.

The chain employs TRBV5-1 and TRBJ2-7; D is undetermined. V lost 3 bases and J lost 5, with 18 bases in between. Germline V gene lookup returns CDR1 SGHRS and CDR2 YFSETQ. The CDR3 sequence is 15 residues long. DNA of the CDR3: TGCGCCAGCAGCTACGCCAACTCCCTTCTCGACGAGCAGTACTTC. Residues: CASSYANSLLDEQYF.

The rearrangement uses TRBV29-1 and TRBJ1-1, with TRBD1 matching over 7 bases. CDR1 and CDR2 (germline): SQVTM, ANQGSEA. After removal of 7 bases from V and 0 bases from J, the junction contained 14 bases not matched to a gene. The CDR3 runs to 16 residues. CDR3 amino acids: CSATQGRGRMNTEAFF. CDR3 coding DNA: TGCAGCGCCACACAGGGGAGGGGGCGGATGAACACTGAAGCTTTCTTT.

CDR3 region: CASSQGMGGGNYEQYF. CDR3 in DNA: TGCGCCAGCAGCCAAGGGATGGGCGGGGGAAACTACGAGCAGTACTTC. V is TRBV4-1 and J is TRBJ2-7; 7 bases agree with TRBD2. The V gene end was trimmed by 1 base and the J gene end by 3 bases; junction bases not matched to a gene: 9. The CDR3 loop spans 16 amino acids. Germline V gene lookup returns CDR1 MGHRA and CDR2 YSYEKL.

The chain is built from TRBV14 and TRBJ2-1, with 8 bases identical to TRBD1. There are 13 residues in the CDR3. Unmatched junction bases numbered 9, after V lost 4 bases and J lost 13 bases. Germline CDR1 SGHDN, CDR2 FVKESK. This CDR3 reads CASSPRQQGAQFF. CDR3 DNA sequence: TGTGCCAGCAGCCCAAGACAGCAGGGGGCACAGTTCTTC. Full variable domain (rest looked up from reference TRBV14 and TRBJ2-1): EAGVTQFPSHSVIEKGQTVTLRCDPISGHDNLYWYRRVMGKEIKFLLHFVKESKQDESGMPNNRFLAERTGGTYSTLKVQPAELEDSGVYFCASSPRQQGAQFFGPGTRLTVL.

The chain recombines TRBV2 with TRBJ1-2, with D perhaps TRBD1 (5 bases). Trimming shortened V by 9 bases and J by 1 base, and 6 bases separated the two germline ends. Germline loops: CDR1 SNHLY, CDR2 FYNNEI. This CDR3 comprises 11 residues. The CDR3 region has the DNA TGTGCCAGACAGGTTAACTATGGCTACACCTTC. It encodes CARQVNYGYTF.

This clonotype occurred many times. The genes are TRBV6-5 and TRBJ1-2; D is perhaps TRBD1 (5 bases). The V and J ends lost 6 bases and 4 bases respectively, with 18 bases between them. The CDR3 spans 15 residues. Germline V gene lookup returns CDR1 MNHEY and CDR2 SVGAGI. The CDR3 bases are TGTGCCAGCAGATTACCCACCGGGGGGACCTATGGCTACACCTTC. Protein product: CASRLPTGGTYGYTF.

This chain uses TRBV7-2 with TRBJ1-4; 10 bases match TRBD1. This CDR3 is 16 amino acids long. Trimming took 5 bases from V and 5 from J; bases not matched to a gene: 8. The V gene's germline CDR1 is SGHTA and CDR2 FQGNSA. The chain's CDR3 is CASSKYGQGVNEKLFF. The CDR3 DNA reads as TGTGCCAGCAGCAAATACGGACAGGGGGTGAATGAAAAACTGTTTTTT.

The CDR3 spells CATSDPRQGTGGYGYTF. The DNA of the CDR3 is TGTGCCACCAGCGATCCCCGACAGGGGACAGGCGGCTATGGCTACACCTTC. V gene TRBV24-1 combines with J gene TRBJ1-2; 8 positions match TRBD1. The CDR3 has 17 residues. Germline values: CDR1 KGHDR, CDR2 SFDVKD. Trimming at V came to 7 bases and at J to 4 bases, leaving 16 bases not matched to a gene.

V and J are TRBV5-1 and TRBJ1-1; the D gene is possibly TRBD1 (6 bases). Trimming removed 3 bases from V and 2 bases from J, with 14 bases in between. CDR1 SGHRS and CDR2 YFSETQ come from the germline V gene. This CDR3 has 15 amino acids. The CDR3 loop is CASSSVMGGNTEAFF. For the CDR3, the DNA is TGCGCCAGCAGCTCGGTCATGGGGGGCAACACTGAAGCTTTCTTT.

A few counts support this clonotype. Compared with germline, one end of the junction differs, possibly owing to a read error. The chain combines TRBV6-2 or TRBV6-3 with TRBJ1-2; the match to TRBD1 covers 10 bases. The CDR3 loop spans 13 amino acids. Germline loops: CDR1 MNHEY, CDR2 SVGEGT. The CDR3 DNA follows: TGTGCCAGCAGTTCGACAGGGGGCTCTGGCTGCACCTTC. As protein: CASSSTGGSGCTF.

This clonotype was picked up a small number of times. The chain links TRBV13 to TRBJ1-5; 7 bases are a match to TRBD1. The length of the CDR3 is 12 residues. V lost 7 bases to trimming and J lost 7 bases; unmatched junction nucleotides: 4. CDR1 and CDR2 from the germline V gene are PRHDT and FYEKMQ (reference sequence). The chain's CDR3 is CASTQGGQPQHF. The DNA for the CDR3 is TGTGCCAGCACGCAGGGGGGGCAGCCCCAGCATTTT.

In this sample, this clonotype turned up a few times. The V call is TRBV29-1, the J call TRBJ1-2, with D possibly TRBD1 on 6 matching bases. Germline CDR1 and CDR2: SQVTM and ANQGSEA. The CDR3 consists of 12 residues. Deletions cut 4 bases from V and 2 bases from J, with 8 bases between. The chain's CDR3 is CSVGQENYGYTF. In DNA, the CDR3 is TGCAGCGTTGGACAGGAGAACTATGGCTACACCTTC.

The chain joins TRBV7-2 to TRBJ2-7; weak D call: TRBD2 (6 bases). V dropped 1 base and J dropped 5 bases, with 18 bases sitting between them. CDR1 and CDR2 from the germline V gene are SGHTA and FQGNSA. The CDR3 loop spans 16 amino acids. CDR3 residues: CASSLVGGYIGDEQYF. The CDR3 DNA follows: TGTGCCAGCAGCTTAGTGGGGGGATATATCGGGGACGAGCAGTACTTC. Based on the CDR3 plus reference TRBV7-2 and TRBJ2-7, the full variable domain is GAGVSQSPSNKVTEKGKDVELRCDPISGHTALYWYRQSLGQGLEFLIYFQGNSAPDKSGLPSDRFSAERTGGSVSTLTIQRTQQEDSAVYLCASSLVGGYIGDEQYFGPGTRLTVT.

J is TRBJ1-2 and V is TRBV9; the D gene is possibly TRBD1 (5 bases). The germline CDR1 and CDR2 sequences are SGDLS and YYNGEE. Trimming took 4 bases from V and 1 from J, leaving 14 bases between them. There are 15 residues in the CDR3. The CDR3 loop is CASSPGGEINYGYTF. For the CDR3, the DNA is TGTGCCAGCAGCCCGGGGGGGGAGATTAACTATGGCTACACCTTC.

CDR3 sequence: CASSQNRETKVTF. DNA for the CDR3: TGCGCCAGCAGCCAAAACAGGGAGACAAAGGTCACCTTC. This sequence joins TRBV5-1 and TRBJ1-2; possibly TRBD1 for D (6 bases). Trimming took 4 bases from V and 13 from J, leaving 20 bases between them. Per germline, CDR1 SGHRS and CDR2 YFSETQ. The length of the CDR3 is 13 residues.

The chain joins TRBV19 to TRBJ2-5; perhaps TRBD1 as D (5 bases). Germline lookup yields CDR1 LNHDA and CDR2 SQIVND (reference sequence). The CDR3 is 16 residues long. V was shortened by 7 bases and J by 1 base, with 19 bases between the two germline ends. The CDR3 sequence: CASNFLRGHRQETQYF. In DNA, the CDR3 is TGTGCCAGTAACTTCCTCCGCGGACATCGCCAAGAGACCCAGTACTTC.

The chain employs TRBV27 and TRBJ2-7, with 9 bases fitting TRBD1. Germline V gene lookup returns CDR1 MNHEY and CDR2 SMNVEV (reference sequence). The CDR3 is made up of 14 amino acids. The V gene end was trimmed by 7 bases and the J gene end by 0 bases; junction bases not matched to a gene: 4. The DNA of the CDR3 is TGTGCCAGCACCGGGGACAGGGACTCCTACGAGCAGTACTTC. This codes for CASTGDRDSYEQYF.

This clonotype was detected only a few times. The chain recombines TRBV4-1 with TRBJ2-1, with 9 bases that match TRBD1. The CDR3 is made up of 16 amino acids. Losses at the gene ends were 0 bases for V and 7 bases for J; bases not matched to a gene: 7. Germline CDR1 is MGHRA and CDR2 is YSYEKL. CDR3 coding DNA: TGCGCCAGCAGCCAAGATCCGGGACAGGGTTGGAATGAGCAGTTCTTC. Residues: CASSQDPGQGWNEQFF.

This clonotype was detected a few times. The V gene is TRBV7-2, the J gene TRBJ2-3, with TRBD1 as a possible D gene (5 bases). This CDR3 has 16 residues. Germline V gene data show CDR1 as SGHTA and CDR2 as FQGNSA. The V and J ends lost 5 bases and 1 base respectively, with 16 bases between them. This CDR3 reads CASSPGHRRGTDTQYF. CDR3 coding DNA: TGTGCCAGCAGCCCAGGACACCGCCGGGGCACAGATACGCAGTATTTT.

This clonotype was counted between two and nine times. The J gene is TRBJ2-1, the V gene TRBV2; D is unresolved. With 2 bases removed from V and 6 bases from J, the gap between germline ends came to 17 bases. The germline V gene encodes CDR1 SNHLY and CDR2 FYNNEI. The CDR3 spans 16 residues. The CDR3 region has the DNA TGTGCCAGCAGTGAATTTGGGCCAGACATAGGCAATGAGCAGTTCTTC. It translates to CASSEFGPDIGNEQFF.

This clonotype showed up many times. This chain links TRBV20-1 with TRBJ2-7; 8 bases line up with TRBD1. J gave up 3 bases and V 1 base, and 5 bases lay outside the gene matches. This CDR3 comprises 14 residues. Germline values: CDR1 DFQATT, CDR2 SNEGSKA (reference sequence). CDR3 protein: CSARVPGQDYEQYF. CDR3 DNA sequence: TGCAGTGCTAGAGTTCCGGGACAGGACTACGAGCAGTACTTC.